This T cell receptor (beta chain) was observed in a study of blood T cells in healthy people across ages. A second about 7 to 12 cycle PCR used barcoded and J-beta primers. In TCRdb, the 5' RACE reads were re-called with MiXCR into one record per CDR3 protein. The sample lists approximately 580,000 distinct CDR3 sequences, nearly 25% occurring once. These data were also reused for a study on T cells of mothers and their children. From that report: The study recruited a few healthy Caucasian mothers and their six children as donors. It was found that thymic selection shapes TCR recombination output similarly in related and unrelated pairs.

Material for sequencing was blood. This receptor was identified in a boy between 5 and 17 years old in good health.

The CDR3 sequence is CSASILAGGRADTQYF. The CDR3 DNA follows: TGCAGTGCTAGTATACTAGCGGGGGGGAGAGCAGATACGCAGTATTTT. The chain employs TRBV20-1 and TRBJ2-3, with 13 bases identical to TRBD2. This CDR3 has 16 amino acids. Germline values: CDR1 DFQATT, CDR2 SNEGSKA (reference sequence). Trimming at V came to 3 bases and at J to 4 bases, leaving 7 bases not matched to a gene.